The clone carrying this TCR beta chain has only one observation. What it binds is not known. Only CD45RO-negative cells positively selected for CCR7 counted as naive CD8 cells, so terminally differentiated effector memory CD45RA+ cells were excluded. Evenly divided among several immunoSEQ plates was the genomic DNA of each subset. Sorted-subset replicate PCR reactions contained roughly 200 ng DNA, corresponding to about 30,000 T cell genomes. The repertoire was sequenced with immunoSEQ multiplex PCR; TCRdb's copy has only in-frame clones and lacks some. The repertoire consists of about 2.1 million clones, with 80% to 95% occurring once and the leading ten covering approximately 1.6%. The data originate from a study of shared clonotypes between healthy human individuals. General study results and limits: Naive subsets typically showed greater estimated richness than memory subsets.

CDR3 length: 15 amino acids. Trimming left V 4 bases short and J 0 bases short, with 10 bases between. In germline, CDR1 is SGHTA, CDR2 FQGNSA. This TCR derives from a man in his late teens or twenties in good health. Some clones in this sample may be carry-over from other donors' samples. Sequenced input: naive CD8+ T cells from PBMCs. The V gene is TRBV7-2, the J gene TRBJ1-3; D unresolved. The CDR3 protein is CASSWTRISGNTIYF. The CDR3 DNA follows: TGTGCCAGCAGCTGGACGCGGATCTCTGGAAACACCATATATTTT. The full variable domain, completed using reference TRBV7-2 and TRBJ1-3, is GAGVSQSPSNKVTEKGKDVELRCDPISGHTALYWYRQSLGQGLEFLIYFQGNSAPDKSGLPSDRFSAERTGGSVSTLTIQRTQQEDSAVYLCASSWTRISGNTIYFGEGSWLTVV.